These 12 T cell receptor beta chains share one sample of origin, sequenced in a study of blood T cell repertoires in COVID-19. Profiled with immunoSEQ multiplex PCR; TCRdb holds only in-frame clones, not every one. This sample has about 70,000 clones, with approximately 80% found just once. Material for sequencing was peripheral blood. Receptor source: a woman between 65 and 79 years old with acute or convalescent COVID-19.

The J gene is TRBJ1-1, the V gene TRBV5-5; 8 bases are shared with TRBD1. The length of the CDR3 is 14 residues. V gave up 3 bases and J gave up 6 bases; unmatched junction bases: 7. Germline V gene sequence: CDR1 SGHKS, CDR2 YYEKEE (reference sequence). The CDR3 nucleotides are TGTGCCAGCAGCTGGACAGGGTCATCTGCTGAAGCTTTCTTT. Protein sequence: CASSWTGSSAEAFF.

This chain links TRBV13 with TRBJ2-1; 7 bases agree with TRBD1. CDR3 size: 15 residues. The V segment lost 0 bases and the J segment 4 bases; nucleotides outside the gene matches: 3. Germline V gives CDR1 PRHDT, CDR2 FYEKMQ (reference sequence). The CDR3 region has the DNA TGTGCCAGCAGCTTAGGGAGGGGGCAATACAATGAGCAGTTCTTC. Protein product: CASSLGRGQYNEQFF. The full variable domain, in which reference TRBV13 and TRBJ2-1 provide the parts outside the CDR3, is AAGVIQSPRHLIKEKRETATLKCYPIPRHDTVYWYQQGPGQDPQFLISFYEKMQSDKGSIPDRFSAQQFSDYHSELNMSSLELGDSALYFCASSLGRGQYNEQFFGPGTRLTVL.

V is TRBV5-1 and J is TRBJ1-1, with D hard to call. The CDR3 loop spans 13 amino acids. Germline CDR1 reads SGHRS; CDR2 reads YFSETQ. Trimming cost V 2 bases and J 1 base, with 6 bases left between them. The CDR3 nucleotides are TGCGCCAGCAGCTTCCCAGGGAACACTGAAGCTTTCTTT. Protein sequence: CASSFPGNTEAFF.

Remarks on this clone: One end of the junction varies from germline; a read error may be responsible. Other DNA sequences in the sample encode the same CDR3. V and J are TRBV27 and TRBJ1-2; 8 nucleotides match TRBD1. The germline CDR1 and CDR2 sequences are MNHEY and SMNVEV (reference sequence). The CDR3 loop spans 14 amino acids. CDR3 sequence: CASSLTGADYGYTF. CDR3 coding DNA: TGTGCCAGTAGTTTGACAGGGGCTGACTATGGCTACACCTTC.

This clone was found a few times. The chain couples TRBV7-9 to TRBJ2-2; D uncertain. This CDR3 spans 12 amino acids. V gave up 3 bases and J gave up 8 bases, with 7 bases separating them. Germline CDR1 reads SEHNR; CDR2 reads FQNEAQ (reference sequence). For the CDR3, the DNA is TGTGCCAGCAGCTTGTCCGGGGGGGAGCTGTTTTTT. This sequence encodes CASSLSGGELFF.

The rearrangement links TRBV7-2 to TRBJ2-1; the match to TRBD2 covers 9 bases. The V gene end was trimmed by 5 bases and the J gene end by 4 bases; junction bases not matched to a gene: 12. CDR1 and CDR2 from the germline V gene are SGHTA and FQGNSA. The CDR3 has 17 residues. The CDR3 region is CASSPKGVTSGYNEQFF. The CDR3 DNA follows: TGTGCCAGCAGCCCTAAGGGGGTGACTAGCGGATACAATGAGCAGTTCTTC.

The V gene is TRBV7-2, the J gene TRBJ2-7, with D maybe TRBD2 (6 bases). This CDR3 spans 15 amino acids. The germline V gene has CDR1 SGHTA and CDR2 FQGNSA. V lost 4 bases to trimming and J lost 5 bases, with 18 bases between them. CDR3 bases: TGTGCCAGCAGCTCCGCGGGACGGCCGTCTAACGAGCAGTACTTC. Translated, it gives CASSSAGRPSNEQYF.

This chain joins TRBV7-9 and TRBJ2-3; TRBD1 matches at 7 bases. V was pared by 5 bases and J by 2 bases, with 10 bases of the junction left unmatched. The CDR3 has 16 residues. The germline V gene encodes CDR1 SEHNR and CDR2 FQNEAQ (reference sequence). CDR3 nucleotide sequence: TGTGCCAGCAGCGGCCGAGGGGGCGACCCCACAGATACGCAGTATTTT. Protein: CASSGRGGDPTDTQYF.

The chain links TRBV19 to TRBJ2-7; perhaps TRBD1 as D (5 bases). V was clipped by 4 bases and J by 1 base, with 11 bases between them. The CDR3 has 14 residues. Per the germline V gene, CDR1 is LNHDA and CDR2 is SQIVND (reference sequence). As DNA, the CDR3 is TGTGCCAGTAGTACTTCGACAGAATCCTACGAGCAGTACTTC. Translation gives CASSTSTESYEQYF. Together with reference TRBV19 and TRBJ2-7, the CDR3 gives the full variable domain: DGGITQSPKYLFRKEGQNVTLSCEQNLNHDAMYWYRQDPGQGLRLIYYSQIVNDFQKGDIAEGYSVSREKKESFPLTVTSAQKNPTAFYLCASSTSTESYEQYFGPGTRLTVT.

This clone was recorded once. The junction does not match germline at one end; this may be a read error. This rearrangement joins TRBV30 to TRBJ1-4, with D tentatively TRBD1 (6 bases). This CDR3 has 13 residues. Looked up from germline, CDR1 is GTSNPN and CDR2 is SVGIG (reference sequence). The CDR3 DNA follows: TGTGCCCGGAGGGACACGGCTAATGAAAAACTGTTTTTT. Protein product: CARRDTANEKLFF.

This rearrangement joins TRBV6-2 or TRBV6-3 to TRBJ1-5, with D possibly TRBD1 on 5 matching bases. Germline V gene sequence: CDR1 MNHEY, CDR2 SVGEGT. The CDR3 contains 15 residues. V lost 0 bases, J lost 7 bases, and 13 bases lay in between. CDR3 DNA sequence: TGTGCCAGCAGTTACTCCGCGGGGGGTAGACAGCCCCAGCATTTT. It codes for CASSYSAGGRQPQHF.

The chain uses TRBV6-6 and TRBJ2-1; 9 nucleotides agree with TRBD1. Trimming at V came to 7 bases and at J to 9 bases, leaving 10 bases not matched to a gene. Germline V lookup: CDR1 MNHNY, CDR2 SVGAGI (reference sequence). The CDR3 consists of 14 residues. CDR3 protein: CASKGDRDSGEQFF. DNA for the CDR3: TGTGCCAGCAAGGGGGACAGGGATTCGGGTGAGCAGTTCTTC.